This T cell receptor beta chain was observed in a study of T cells after yellow fever vaccination. TCRdb fed the 5' RACE reads into MiXCR, producing one record per CDR3 protein. The repertoire holds some 320,000 distinct CDR3 sequences, with roughly 4.3% as singletons. Many counts were recorded for this clonotype. Its antigen remains unknown. The CDR3 sequence is 15 residues long. Trimming shortened V by 1 base and J by 6 bases, and 16 bases separated the two germline ends. Germline V lookup: CDR1 MNHEY, CDR2 SVGAGI. Overall study findings and caveats: Shared CD4/CD8 clonotypes were a small share, likely from convergent recombination. Booster sampling recovered most clones from primary vaccination (roughly 97% CD4, roughly 88% CD8).

The sequencing here drew on PBMCs, taken 15 days after the yellow fever booster vaccination. The rearrangement uses TRBV6-5 and TRBJ2-7; D assignment may be TRBD1 or TRBD2 (6 bases each). This sequence originates from a man between 18 and 35 years old who received the YFV17D yellow fever vaccine. CDR3 amino acids: CASSYFPGRGLEQYF. For the CDR3, the DNA is TGTGCCAGCAGTTACTTCCCGGGACGGGGGCTCGAGCAGTACTTC.